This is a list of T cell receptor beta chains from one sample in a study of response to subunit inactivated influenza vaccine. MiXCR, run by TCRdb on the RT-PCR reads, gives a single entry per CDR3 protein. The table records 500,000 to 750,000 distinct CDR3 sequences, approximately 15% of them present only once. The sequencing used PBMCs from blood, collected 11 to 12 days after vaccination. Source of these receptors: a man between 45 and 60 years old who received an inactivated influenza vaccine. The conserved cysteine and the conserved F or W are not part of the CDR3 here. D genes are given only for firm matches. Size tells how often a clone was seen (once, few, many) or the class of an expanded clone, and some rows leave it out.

SARDLGDYGYT | TRBV20-1 | . | many | TRBJ1-2
ASSESWGRKPQH | TRBV6-1 | . | few | TRBJ1-5
SARRATGKNIQY | TRBV20-1 | . | few | TRBJ2-4
ASSLSSGGAVYEQY | TRBV3-1 | TRBD2 | many | TRBJ2-7
ASSIHRGNEKLF | TRBV19 | . | many | TRBJ1-4
ASSKLAGGPNEQF | TRBV7-2 | TRBD2 | many | TRBJ2-1
ASSRQASNTGELF | TRBV6-2/TRBV6-3 | . | many | TRBJ2-2
ASSYPLSGTANTGELF | TRBV28 | . | few | TRBJ2-2
ASSQEIAAVNNEQF | TRBV4-1 | . | . | TRBJ2-1
ASSPLTGGLSYNEQF | TRBV18 | TRBD1 | few | TRBJ2-1
AWSALAGSVTDTQY | TRBV30 | TRBD2 | few | TRBJ2-3
SVEIGTVTEAF | TRBV29-1 | . | few | TRBJ1-1
ASSLDYQGEAF | TRBV5-1 | . | many | TRBJ1-1
ASRDSNSPLH | TRBV2 | TRBD1 | few | TRBJ1-6
ASSPKHRSNEQF | TRBV18 | . | many | TRBJ2-1
AWSPGGPLETQY | TRBV30 | . | . | TRBJ2-5
ASSQSEGHGYT | TRBV16 | . | few | TRBJ1-2
ASSFKSGGAIKTQY | TRBV6-5 | TRBD2 | . | TRBJ2-5
ASSYLGTAVRDGYT | TRBV6-2/TRBV6-3 | . | few | TRBJ1-2
ASSQDSAGEQPQH | TRBV4-2 | . | few | TRBJ1-5
ASSLQPGGHNEQF | TRBV7-9 | TRBD1 | . | TRBJ2-1
ASSIGRLGLF | TRBV3-1 | . | few | TRBJ2-1
ASSPAPVGYTQY | TRBV3-1 | . | . | TRBJ2-3
ASSLTRARIGELF | TRBV5-1 | . | . | TRBJ2-2
ASSSPAGPGYT | TRBV28 | . | . | TRBJ1-2
ASSLKGGAGNTIY | TRBV7-6 | . | few | TRBJ1-3
ASSGNFEQY | TRBV7-8 | . | . | TRBJ2-7
SARLPRNTEAF | TRBV20-1 | . | . | TRBJ1-1
ASNQHAGQWETQY | TRBV5-5 | . | . | TRBJ2-5
AIQRTPPGTGNTEAF | TRBV10-3 | . | few | TRBJ1-1
ASSPRLGTGGAIPGANVLT | TRBV6-2/TRBV6-3 | TRBD1 | . | TRBJ2-6
ASSLDRGTGYEQY | TRBV7-8 | TRBD1 | . | TRBJ2-7
ASSLAPPDEQF | TRBV7-9 | . | . | TRBJ2-1
ASTAGTGITDTQY | TRBV9 | TRBD1 | few | TRBJ2-3
ASSQGPYEQY | TRBV3-1 | . | few | TRBJ2-7
ASLRASEKASYNEQF | TRBV10-1 | . | . | TRBJ2-1
ASSQERAGTGHYEQY | TRBV4-3 | TRBD1 | . | TRBJ2-7